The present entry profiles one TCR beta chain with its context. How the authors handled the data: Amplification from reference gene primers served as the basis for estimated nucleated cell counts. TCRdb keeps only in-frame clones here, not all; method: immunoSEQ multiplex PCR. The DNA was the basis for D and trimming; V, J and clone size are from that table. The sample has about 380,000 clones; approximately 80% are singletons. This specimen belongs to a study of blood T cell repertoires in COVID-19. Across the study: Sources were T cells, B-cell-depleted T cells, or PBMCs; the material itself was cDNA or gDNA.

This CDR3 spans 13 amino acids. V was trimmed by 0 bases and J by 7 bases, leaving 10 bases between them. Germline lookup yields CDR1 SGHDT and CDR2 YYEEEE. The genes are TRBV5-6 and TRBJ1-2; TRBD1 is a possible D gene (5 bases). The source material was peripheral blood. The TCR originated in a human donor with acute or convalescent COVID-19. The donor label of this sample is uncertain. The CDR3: CASSLGQIAGYTF. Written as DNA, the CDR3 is TGTGCCAGCAGCTTGGGACAGATCGCTGGCTACACCTTC.